These 16 T cell receptor beta chains were all obtained from the same sample, sequenced in a study of response to subunit inactivated influenza vaccine. TCRdb re-derived calls from the RT-PCR reads in MiXCR, one entry per CDR3 protein. The sample lists approximately 500,000 distinct CDR3 sequences; roughly 13% were seen once. The sample here was PBMCs from blood, taken 35 to 45 days after vaccination. The receptors were gathered from a middle-aged man who received an inactivated influenza vaccine.

This clonotype was counted many times. The chain uses TRBV7-2 and TRBJ2-5; 8 positions match TRBD2. CDR1 is SGHTA, CDR2 FQGNSA, per germline. Trimming cost V 6 bases and J 1 base; bases outside gene matches: 4. The CDR3 runs to 14 residues. This CDR3 is CASSRRGGQETQYF. The CDR3 region has the DNA TGTGCCAGCAGTCGACGGGGGGGCCAAGAGACCCAGTACTTC.

Only a few counts were recorded for this clonotype. The genes are TRBV24-1 and TRBJ1-5, with D unresolved. V was shortened by 4 bases and J by 5 bases, with 5 bases between the two germline ends. CDR1 and CDR2 (germline): KGHDR, SFDVKD. The CDR3 loop spans 12 amino acids. CDR3 DNA: TGTGCCACCAGTGAGGTTGATCAGCCCCAGCATTTT. Amino acid sequence: CATSEVDQPQHF.

This clonotype has a count of ten or more. The V gene is TRBV7-8, the J gene TRBJ1-1; tentatively, D is TRBD1 (5 bases). The CDR3 contains 16 residues. V was cut by 5 bases and J by 4 bases, with 20 bases left in between. The germline V gene has CDR1 SGHVS and CDR2 FQNEAQ. The CDR3 spells CASSPDIRTEGTEAFF. CDR3 in DNA: TGTGCCAGCAGCCCGGACATCCGAACTGAGGGCACTGAAGCTTTCTTT.

This clonotype was seen a few times. The chain has TRBV7-9 and TRBJ2-2; D is tentatively TRBD1 or TRBD2 (5 bases each). The germline V and J ends were trimmed by 4 bases and 7 bases, with 10 bases remaining between them. Germline V gene sequence: CDR1 SEHNR, CDR2 FQNEAQ (reference sequence). The CDR3 extends over 13 amino acids. The CDR3 DNA follows: TGTGCCAGCAGCTCGGGGACCCGCGGGGAGCTGTTTTTT. Its protein is CASSSGTRGELFF.

This clonotype was recorded a few times. The chain has TRBV29-1 and TRBJ2-5; unclear D gene. The V and J ends lost 1 base and 7 bases respectively, with 16 bases between them. This CDR3 is built from 14 residues. CDR1 is SQVTM and CDR2 is ANQGSEA in the germline V gene. CDR3 in DNA: TGCAGCGTTGAAGCAAGGGCACCGGCCGTGACCCAGTACTTC. It codes for CSVEARAPAVTQYF. Drawing the rest from reference TRBV29-1 and TRBJ2-5, the complete variable domain is SAVISQKPSRDICQRGTSLTIQCQVDSQVTMMFWYRQQPGQSLTLIATANQGSEATYESGFVIDKFPISRPNLTFSTLTVSNMSPEDSSIYLCSVEARAPAVTQYFGPGTRLLVL.

This clonotype was seen many times. This sequence joins TRBV7-2 and TRBJ1-2; maybe TRBD1 (6 bases). The V and J ends lost 5 bases and 5 bases respectively, with 12 bases between them. The CDR3 has 13 amino acids. Germline V lookup: CDR1 SGHTA, CDR2 FQGNSA. In nucleotides, the CDR3 is TGTGCCAGCAGCCAAGGACAGAGATATGGCTACACCTTC. It translates to CASSQGQRYGYTF.

This clonotype was counted a single time. The CDR3 sequence: CSASFLAGGYAETQYF. CDR3 in DNA: TGCAGTGCTAGTTTTCTAGCGGGAGGTTACGCAGAGACCCAGTACTTC. This chain links TRBV20-1 with TRBJ2-5; TRBD2 matches at 11 bases. The CDR3 runs to 16 residues. Germline V gene lookup returns CDR1 DFQATT and CDR2 SNEGSKA (reference sequence). Losses at the gene ends were 3 bases for V and 4 bases for J; bases not matched to a gene: 10.

The rearrangement joins TRBV5-1 to TRBJ2-5; 9 bases align to TRBD1. CDR1 is SGHRS, CDR2 YFSETQ, per germline. With 2 bases clipped from V and 5 bases from J, the junction kept 10 bases outside the gene matches. The CDR3 totals 16 residues. The CDR3 DNA follows: TGCGCCAGCAGCTTAAACGGACAGGGGACGCCGGAGACCCAGTACTTC. Translation: CASSLNGQGTPETQYF.

This clonotype appeared many times. CDR3 DNA sequence: TGTGCCAGCAGCTTAGTTTCCGGAAGGAATCAGCCCCAGCATTTT. Its protein is CASSLVSGRNQPQHF. This rearrangement joins TRBV7-2 to TRBJ1-5; no reliable D call. Trimming took off 1 base at V and 4 bases at J, with 11 bases between the two ends. The germline gives CDR1 SGHTA, CDR2 FQGNSA. The CDR3 is 15 residues long. Full variable domain (missing parts from reference TRBV7-2 and TRBJ1-5): GAGVSQSPSNKVTEKGKDVELRCDPISGHTALYWYRQSLGQGLEFLIYFQGNSAPDKSGLPSDRFSAERTGGSVSTLTIQRTQQEDSAVYLCASSLVSGRNQPQHFGDGTRLSIL.

This clonotype was detected a few times. The rearrangement links TRBV11-2 to TRBJ2-7; D call uncertain. The germline CDR1 and CDR2 sequences are SGHAT and FQNNGV. The V end was cut by 1 base, the J end by 12 bases, with 22 bases between. This CDR3 region has 15 residues. The CDR3 DNA follows: TGTGCCAGCAGCTTAGTGAGTCGGTGGGTTCTACCGGTGTACTTC. Translation gives CASSLVSRWVLPVYF.

This chain uses TRBV3-1 with TRBJ2-1; D possibly corresponds to TRBD2 (5 bases). Trimming pared 3 bases from V and 2 bases from J, leaving 11 bases between. The CDR3 runs to 15 residues. CDR1 is LGHDT, CDR2 YNNKEL, per germline (reference sequence). CDR3: CASSHGGITYNEQFF. CDR3 bases: TGTGCCAGCAGCCACGGAGGTATCACCTACAATGAGCAGTTCTTC.

This clonotype was observed at least ten times. The J gene is TRBJ2-5, the V gene TRBV29-1, with D maybe TRBD2 (5 bases). The germline V gene has CDR1 SQVTM and CDR2 ANQGSEA. The CDR3 totals 11 residues. The germline V and J ends were trimmed by 2 bases and 14 bases, with 15 bases remaining between them. CDR3 in amino acids: CSVERAGGRYF. CDR3 bases: TGCAGCGTTGAAAGGGCGGGTGGAAGATACTTC.

The chain carries TRBV20-1 and TRBJ2-1; 10 nucleotides agree with TRBD1. The germline CDR1 and CDR2 sequences are DFQATT and SNEGSKA (reference sequence). The CDR3 covers 15 residues. V shed 6 bases, J shed 4 bases, and the junction held 9 bases outside the gene matches. In DNA, the CDR3 is TGCAGTGCCAAGGGACAGGGGAATCTGTACAATGAGCAGTTCTTC. Residues: CSAKGQGNLYNEQFF.

This clonotype was seen a handful of times. This chain joins TRBV12-3 or TRBV12-4 and TRBJ1-6; a weak D match, TRBD1 (6 bases). With 5 bases removed from V and 11 bases from J, the gap between germline ends came to 13 bases. The CDR3 spans 13 residues. The CDR3 sequence: CASSQDSNAPLHF. In nucleotides, the CDR3 is TGTGCCAGCAGTCAGGACAGCAACGCACCCCTCCACTTT.

Turning to this clonotype: Given a much more abundant clone one base away, this may be a read error. The gene calls are TRBV4-3 and TRBJ2-7; D possibly corresponds to TRBD2 (5 bases). The CDR3 extends over 13 amino acids. Germline values: CDR1 LGHNA, CDR2 YSLEER. Written as DNA, the CDR3 is TGCGCCCGCAGCCCACAGCGGTCCTACGAGCAGTACTTC. It encodes CARSPQRSYEQYF.

This clonotype was seen at least ten times. The CDR3 protein is CSAYQTSGVPDTQYF. The CDR3 nucleotides read TGCAGTGCGTATCAGACTAGCGGTGTTCCAGATACGCAGTATTTT. The chain links TRBV20-1 to TRBJ2-3; 9 nucleotides align to TRBD2. V shed 6 bases, J shed 4 bases, and the junction held 11 bases outside the gene matches. CDR3 length equals 15 residues. The germline CDR1 and CDR2 sequences are DFQATT and SNEGSKA (reference sequence).